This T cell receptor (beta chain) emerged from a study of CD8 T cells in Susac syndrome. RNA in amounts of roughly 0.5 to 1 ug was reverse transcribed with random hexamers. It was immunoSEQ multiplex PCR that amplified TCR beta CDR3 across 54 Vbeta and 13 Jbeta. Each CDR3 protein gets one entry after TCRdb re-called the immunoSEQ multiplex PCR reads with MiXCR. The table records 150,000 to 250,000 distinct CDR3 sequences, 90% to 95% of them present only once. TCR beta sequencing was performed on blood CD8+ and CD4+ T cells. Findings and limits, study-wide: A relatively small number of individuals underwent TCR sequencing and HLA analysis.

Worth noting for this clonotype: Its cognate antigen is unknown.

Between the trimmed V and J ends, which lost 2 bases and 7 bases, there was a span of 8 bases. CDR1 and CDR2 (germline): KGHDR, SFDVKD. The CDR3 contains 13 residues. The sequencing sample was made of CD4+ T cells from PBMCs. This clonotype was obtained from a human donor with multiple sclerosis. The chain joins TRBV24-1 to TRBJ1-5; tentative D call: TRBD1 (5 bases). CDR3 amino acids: CATSDSWDQPQHF. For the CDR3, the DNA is TGTGCCACCAGTGATTCTTGGGACCAGCCCCAGCATTTT.